This is a list of T cell receptor beta chains from one sample in a study of T cells in Graves' hyperthyroidism and ophthalmopathy. Using its own MiXCR run on the multiplex PCR reads, TCRdb lists one record per CDR3 protein. The profile covers approximately 640,000 distinct CDR3 sequences, with roughly 17% appearing a single time and around 4% taken by the ten largest. The sample comprised blood. These TCRs come from a woman aged 25 to 39 with Graves' hyperthyroidism. Each CDR3 is given with its conserved first and last residue. A D gene is named only where the DNA matches it firmly. Part of the rows lack a size; the others show once, few, many or a class for expanded clones.

cdr3_nt	cdr3_aa	clone_size	d_call	j_call	v_call
TGTGCCAGCAGCTATGGGGTTTCTGGGATGAACACTGAAGCTTTCTTT	CASSYGVSGMNTEAFF	few	NA	TRBJ1-1	TRBV6-1
TGTGCCAGCAGTCTCGCCCACCGCGCCTACGAGCAGTACTTC	CASSLAHRAYEQYF	many	NA	TRBJ2-7	TRBV6-2/TRBV6-3
TGCGCCAGCAGCCTAGCGACAGGCACCTACGAGCAGTACTTC	CASSLATGTYEQYF	many	NA	TRBJ2-7	TRBV5-1
TGTGCCAGCAGTCCGCCGTATGATGAAAAACTGTTTTTT	CASSPPYDEKLFF	many	NA	TRBJ1-4	TRBV28
TGTGCCAGCAGTTACGCTCTCATGAGGAATCAGCCCCAGCATTTT	CASSYALMRNQPQHF	many	NA	TRBJ1-5	TRBV6-2/TRBV6-3
TGCAGCGGCCGACTAGCGGGAGGGCCCAATCCAGATACGCAGTATTTT	CSGRLAGGPNPDTQYF	NA	TRBD2	TRBJ2-3	TRBV29-1
TGTGCCAGCAGCCAAAGTGAAGGTGGCGGGCAGTTCTTC	CASSQSEGGGQFF	few	NA	TRBJ2-1	TRBV3-1
TGTGCCAGCAGTTTTCAGGGTAGCAATCAGCCCCAGCATTTT	CASSFQGSNQPQHF	many	NA	TRBJ1-5	TRBV28
TGTGCCAGCAGTCATACCACTAGCGGTAGGACCTACGAGCAGTACTTC	CASSHTTSGRTYEQYF	few	TRBD2	TRBJ2-7	TRBV27
TGTGCCATCAGTGAGTCGACGAGTAGCTACGAGCAGTACTTC	CAISESTSSYEQYF	few	NA	TRBJ2-7	TRBV10-3
TGTGCCAGCAGTGAAGCGAAGGCAGCCTATGGCTACACCTTC	CASSEAKAAYGYTF	many	NA	TRBJ1-2	TRBV6-1
TGTGCCAGCAGCTCGTCAGGGGGCTCTCCTGGGGCCAACGTCCTGACTTTC	CASSSSGGSPGANVLTF	NA	TRBD1	TRBJ2-6	TRBV7-9
TGTGCCACACTTCCACGACAGGGGGGAGATGGCTACACCTTC	CATLPRQGGDGYTF	many	TRBD1	TRBJ1-2	TRBV11-2
TGTGCCAGCAGAACCGGGACAGGGGGCCTCGATGAGCAGTTCTTC	CASRTGTGGLDEQFF	many	TRBD1	TRBJ2-1	TRBV27
TGTGCCAGCAGCCCCAGGACGGGGCTGTTGAACGAGCAGTACTTC	CASSPRTGLLNEQYF	NA	NA	TRBJ2-7	TRBV9
TGTGCCAGCAGCGTATCGGAAGGGCGGGCCCCCTACAATGAGCAGTTCTTC	CASSVSEGRAPYNEQFF	few	NA	TRBJ2-1	TRBV9
TGTGCCAGCAGCTTAGCGCTAAATTATTGGCAGGCGGATAATTCACCCCTCCACTTT	CASSLALNYWQADNSPLHF	many	NA	TRBJ1-6	TRBV7-8